This TCR beta chain stems from a study of beta chain features in type 1 diabetes. Study-wide background: Sorted cells, about 98,000,000 in number, were examined across all samples. Findings and caveats of the study: More deletions and fewer insertions at VDJ junctions were found in patients with type 1 diabetes. Moderate but significant shortening of TCRB CDR3s was recorded in all four CD4+ subsets from Type 1 diabetes patients.

Expressed TCRB transcripts were sequenced after all isolated RNA was converted to cDNA. It was found that naive, central memory and regulatory T cell samples averaged around 3.8 million reads. The table came from immunoSEQ multiplex PCR; TCRdb's copy has only in-frame clones and leaves some out. The sample lists a few hundred thousand clones, 13% to 15% occurring once. A single heparinised blood sample, averaging about 120 mL, was obtained per donor. CDR3 length: 16 amino acids. V gave up 7 bases and J gave up 4 bases; unmatched junction bases: 14. Germline lookup yields CDR1 SEHNR and CDR2 FQNEAQ (reference sequence). With regard to this clone: The antigen remains unidentified.

The V and J genes are TRBV7-9 and TRBJ2-5, with TRBD1 matching 8 bases. The sequenced sample was naive CD4+ T cells from blood. The receptor's source is a young man with type 1 diabetes. CDR3 protein: CASTTPAGTGLETQYF. The CDR3 nucleotides are TGTGCCAGCACAACCCCTGCCGGGACAGGTTTAGAGACCCAGTACTTC. The whole variable domain, remainder taken from reference TRBV7-9 and TRBJ2-5, is DTGVSQNPRHKITKRGQNVTFRCDPISEHNRLYWYRQTLGQGPEFLTYFQNEAQLEKSRLLSDRFSAERPKGSFSTLEIQRTEQGDSAMYLCASTTPAGTGLETQYFGPGTRLLVL.